This T cell receptor (beta chain) was sequenced during a study of blood T cell repertoires in COVID-19. Study summary: COVID-19 samples, acute and convalescent, were from the United States, Italy and Spain. T cells, B-cell-depleted T cells, or PBMCs provided the cDNA or gDNA that served as material.

This CDR3 has 16 residues. Germline CDR1 and CDR2: KGHSH and LQKENI. V was clipped by 4 bases and J by 7 bases, with 17 bases between them. In the study's own analysis: Amplification from reference gene primers served as the basis for estimated nucleated cell counts. Some clones are missing from TCRdb's copy, which holds only in-frame ones; the method was immunoSEQ multiplex PCR. V and J calls and clone size are copied from that table; D and trimming were computed from the DNA. The data contain 120,000 or so clones, about three quarters of them singletons. The chain joins TRBV18 to TRBJ1-6; D is possibly TRBD1 (5 bases). The sample consisted of peripheral blood. This receptor was taken from a woman in her seventies with acute or convalescent COVID-19. CDR3 protein: CASSLGGTARNSPLHF. The CDR3 DNA sequence: TGTGCCAGCTCACTCGGCGGGACTGCCCGAAATTCACCCCTCCACTTT.